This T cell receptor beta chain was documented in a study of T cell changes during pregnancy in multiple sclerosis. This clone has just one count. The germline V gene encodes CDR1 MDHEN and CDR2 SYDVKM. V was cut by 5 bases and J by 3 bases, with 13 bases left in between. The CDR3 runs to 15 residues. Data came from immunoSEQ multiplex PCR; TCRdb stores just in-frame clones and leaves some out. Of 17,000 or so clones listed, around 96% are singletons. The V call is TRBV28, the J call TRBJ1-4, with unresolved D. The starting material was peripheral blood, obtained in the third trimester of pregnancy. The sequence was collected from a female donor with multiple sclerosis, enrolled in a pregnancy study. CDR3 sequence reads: CASSGGYGSNEKLFF. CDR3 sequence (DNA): TGTGCCAGCAGTGGAGGTTATGGTTCTAATGAAAAACTGTTTTTT.